The rows below give T cell receptor beta chains drawn from one sample of a study of blood T cell repertoires in COVID-19. The repertoire was sequenced with immunoSEQ multiplex PCR; TCRdb's copy has only in-frame clones and lacks some. Seen here are roughly 200,000 clones, around 88% observed once, and the top ten hold approximately 4%. The sequencing input was PBMCs or T cells enriched from blood (not recorded which). Receptors were obtained from a woman aged 25 to 45 who had been exposed to COVID-19. Each CDR3 is given with its conserved first and last residue. The order of the fields is V gene, clone size, J gene, D gene, CDR3 protein, CDR3 DNA. The D gene is left open where the match is weak. Not every row has a clone size; where given, it reads once, few, many or a size class.

TRBV2	.	TRBJ1-4	.	CASSAENPRVGEKLFF	TGTGCCAGCAGTGCCGAGAACCCCAGGGTGGGTGAAAAACTGTTTTTT
TRBV24-1	.	TRBJ2-7	.	CATSARGSSYEQYF	TGTGCCACCAGTGCCAGGGGCAGCTCCTACGAGCAGTACTTC
TRBV5-4	.	TRBJ2-2	.	CASSETGPGELFF	TGTGCCAGCAGCGAAACAGGGCCCGGGGAGCTGTTTTTT
TRBV30	.	TRBJ1-1	.	CVGAGDTEAFF	TGTGTGGGGGCCGGGGACACTGAAGCTTTCTTT
TRBV12-5	.	TRBJ2-2	.	CASGYPGHSNTGELFF	TGTGCTAGTGGTTACCCGGGACATTCGAACACCGGGGAGCTGTTTTTT
TRBV3-1/TRBV3-2	.	TRBJ2-2	.	CASSQVPGQRNTGELFF	TGTGCCAGCAGCCAAGTTCCGGGACAAAGGAACACCGGGGAGCTGTTTTTT
TRBV2	.	TRBJ2-1	TRBD1	CASSWDRRWNEQFF	TGTGCCAGCAGTTGGGACAGAAGGTGGAATGAGCAGTTCTTC
TRBV5-6	.	TRBJ1-2	.	CASSSPIGAGYTF	TGTGCCAGCAGCTCCCCCATTGGTGCGGGCTACACCTTC
TRBV18	.	TRBJ2-3	.	CASSLTGTDTQYF	TGTGCCAGCTCCCTTACAGGGACAGATACGCAGTATTTT
TRBV3-1/TRBV3-2	.	TRBJ1-2	.	CASSQDPGVDGYTF	TGTGCCAGCAGCCAAGATCCAGGGGTTGATGGCTACACCTTC
TRBV30	.	TRBJ2-7	.	CALQGSYSYEQYF	TGTGCCCTTCAGGGCAGCTACTCCTACGAGCAGTACTTC
TRBV6-5	.	TRBJ2-7	.	CASSSGTSYEQYF	TGTGCCAGCAGTTCCGGGACATCTTACGAGCAGTACTTC
TRBV4-2	.	TRBJ2-3	.	CASSQLVSSTDTQYF	TGTGCCAGCAGCCAATTAGTGTCTAGCACAGATACGCAGTATTTT
TRBV6-5	.	TRBJ1-6	TRBD1	CASSSGQGAGSPLHF	TGTGCCAGCAGTTCCGGACAGGGGGCAGGTTCACCCCTCCACTTT
TRBV4-2	.	TRBJ2-5	TRBD2	CASSSRLAGGEETQYF	TGTGCCAGCAGCTCCCGACTAGCGGGGGGGGAAGAGACCCAGTACTTC
TRBV19	.	TRBJ1-1	.	CASSIQGMNTEAFF	TGTGCCAGTAGTATACAGGGAATGAACACTGAAGCTTTCTTT
TRBV19	few	TRBJ1-2	.	CASNSPGNSNYGYTF	TGTGCCAGTAATTCGCCGGGGAACTCTAACTATGGCTACACCTTC
TRBV2	.	TRBJ1-1	TRBD1	CATGRGQGEGTEAFF	TGTGCCACCGGAAGGGGACAGGGCGAGGGCACTGAAGCTTTCTTT
TRBV3-1/TRBV3-2	.	TRBJ1-2	.	CASSPREGSGYTF	TGTGCCAGCAGCCCCAGGGAGGGGAGTGGCTACACCTTC
TRBV7-2	.	TRBJ2-2	.	CASSWTSGWAGELFF	TGTGCCAGCAGCTGGACCTCGGGGTGGGCCGGGGAGCTGTTTTTT
TRBV28	.	TRBJ2-1	TRBD1	CASTPTGTHNEQFF	TGTGCCAGCACCCCGACAGGGACCCACAATGAGCAGTTCTTC
TRBV5-4	.	TRBJ2-3	TRBD1	CASSLGDRATDTQYF	TGTGCCAGCAGCTTGGGGGACAGGGCCACAGATACGCAGTATTTT
TRBV27	.	TRBJ1-2	.	CASSPTGQIYGYTF	TGTGCCAGCAGTCCCACCGGACAGATTTATGGCTACACCTTC
TRBV19	.	TRBJ1-1	.	CASSMRTEAFF	TGTGCCAGTAGTATGCGGACTGAAGCTTTCTTT
TRBV11-3	.	TRBJ2-1	TRBD2	CASSLDPTGLADYNEQFF	TGTGCCAGCAGCTTAGATCCCACGGGACTAGCGGACTACAATGAGCAGTTCTTC
TRBV11-1	.	TRBJ1-2	.	CASSLTGSGPGGGYTF	TGTGCCAGCAGCTTAACCGGCTCCGGGCCCGGAGGCGGCTACACCTTC
TRBV5-6	once	TRBJ2-6	TRBD1	CASSYPQGIGPGANVLTF	TGTGCCAGCAGCTACCCACAGGGGATAGGACCTGGGGCCAACGTCCTGACTTTC
TRBV27	.	TRBJ1-3	TRBD1	CASSLSGNVRTGALRGGNTIYF	TGTGCCAGCAGTTTATCGGGGAACGTCAGGACAGGGGCCCTCAGGGGAGGAAACACCATATATTTT
TRBV2	.	TRBJ1-2	.	CASSAVDARGNGYTF	TGTGCCAGCAGTGCTGTGGACGCCAGGGGCAATGGCTACACCTTC
TRBV27	.	TRBJ2-7	TRBD1	CASSLTGTGAHEQYF	TGTGCCAGCAGTTTGACCGGGACAGGGGCTCACGAGCAGTACTTC
TRBV7-9	many	TRBJ2-2	TRBD1	CASSLAGRGLTGELFF	TGTGCCAGCAGCTTAGCGGGCAGGGGGCTCACCGGGGAGCTGTTTTTT
TRBV19	.	TRBJ1-5	.	CASSILQGGQPQHF	TGTGCCAGTAGTATCTTGCAGGGTGGTCAGCCCCAGCATTTT
TRBV15	.	TRBJ1-1	TRBD1	CATSRVFLKVLQGTNTEAFF	TGTGCCACCAGCAGAGTCTTCCTTAAAGTCTTACAGGGGACGAACACTGAAGCTTTCTTT
TRBV11-3	.	TRBJ1-1	.	CASSLGGLNTEAFF	TGTGCCAGCAGCTTGGGGGGTTTGAACACTGAAGCTTTCTTT
TRBV9	once	TRBJ2-7	TRBD1	CASSVGTELYEQYF	TGTGCCAGCAGCGTCGGGACAGAACTCTACGAGCAGTACTTC
TRBV19	few	TRBJ1-2	TRBD1	CASSRGTVNYGYTF	TGTGCCAGTAGTAGGGGGACAGTTAACTATGGCTACACCTTC
TRBV11-3	.	TRBJ1-2	TRBD1	CASSGGQGLGNYGYTF	TGTGCCAGCAGCGGGGGACAGGGGCTCGGAAACTATGGCTACACCTTC
TRBV30	.	TRBJ1-1	.	CAWSVPGLNTEAFF	TGTGCCTGGAGTGTACCGGGGTTGAACACTGAAGCTTTCTTT
TRBV24-1	.	TRBJ1-4	.	CATSAGRRANEKLFF	TGTGCCACCAGTGCAGGTCGGAGGGCTAATGAAAAACTGTTTTTT
TRBV5-8	.	TRBJ1-1	.	CASSFYSQAFF	TGTGCCAGCAGCTTTTACAGTCAAGCTTTCTTT
TRBV18	once	TRBJ1-2	TRBD1	CASSQGTGVYGYTF	TGTGCCAGCTCTCAAGGGACAGGGGTCTATGGCTACACCTTC
TRBV3-1/TRBV3-2	.	TRBJ1-3	TRBD1	CASSPGQGRGGNTIYF	TGTGCCAGCAGCCCCGGACAGGGGAGGGGTGGAAACACCATATATTTT
TRBV7-2	.	TRBJ1-2	TRBD1	CASSPPRTGDRYTF	TGTGCCAGCAGCCCCCCCCGGACAGGGGACCGCTACACCTTC
TRBV30	few	TRBJ1-6	.	CAWSKGDYNSPLHF	TGTGCCTGGAGTAAGGGGGACTATAATTCACCCCTCCACTTT
TRBV7-2	once	TRBJ1-5	.	CASSLKQGNQPQHF	TGTGCCAGCAGCTTAAAACAGGGCAATCAGCCCCAGCATTTT
TRBV15	.	TRBJ1-1	.	CATSRDLGQSRMNTEAFF	TGTGCCACCAGCAGAGATTTGGGGCAGTCGCGGATGAACACTGAAGCTTTCTTT
TRBV12-3/TRBV12-4	.	TRBJ1-2	TRBD1	CASRPGGGGYTF	TGTGCCAGCAGGCCAGGGGGAGGTGGCTACACCTTC